This T cell receptor beta chain was identified in a study of blood T cell repertoires in COVID-19. Whole-study context: Samples came from the United States, Italy and Spain, spanning acute and convalescent COVID-19. T cells, B-cell-depleted T cells, or PBMCs provided the cDNA or gDNA that served as material.

The CDR3 runs to 13 residues. As originally analysed: Reference gene primers were amplified, and this amplification served to estimate nucleated cell counts. Sequenced by immunoSEQ multiplex PCR; TCRdb stores in-frame clones only, minus some. That table furnishes V, J and clone size, whereas the DNA furnished D and trimming. There are 250,000 to 350,000 clones in the sample; more than 85% occur only once, and about 0.8% lies in the top ten. This clonotype originated in a man aged 25-40 years with acute or convalescent COVID-19. V and J are TRBV1 and TRBJ2-3; the D call in the table, TRBD1, was not verified against the DNA. TRBV1 is annotated as a pseudogene. The sample taken for sequencing was peripheral blood. The CDR3 bases are TGCACCAGCAGAACAGAGAGCCCAGATACGCAGTATTTT. Amino acid sequence: CTSRTESPDTQYF.